These 20 T cell receptor beta chains were all obtained from the same sample, sequenced in a study of blood T cell repertoires in COVID-19. Sequencing used immunoSEQ multiplex PCR; TCRdb keeps in-frame clones, though not all of them. The repertoire has 150,000 or so clones, approximately 86% of them found once; the top ten carry 1.5% to 2%. The sequenced material came from peripheral blood. These receptors all come from a woman in her forties or fifties with acute or convalescent COVID-19.

J is TRBJ2-1 and V is TRBV7-2; tentative D call: TRBD2 (7 bases). V was trimmed by 11 bases and J by 6 bases, leaving 20 bases between them. Germline CDR1 and CDR2: SGHTA and FQGNSA. The CDR3 consists of 14 residues. Written as DNA, the CDR3 is TGTGCCCTGGGTATGCGGGGGCGCTCCAATGAGCAGTTCTTC. Encoded protein: CALGMRGRSNEQFF. The variable domain in full, completed from reference TRBV7-2 and TRBJ2-1, reads GAGVSQSPSNKVTEKGKDVELRCDPISGHTALYWYRQSLGQGLEFLIYFQGNSAPDKSGLPSDRFSAERTGGSVSTLTIQRTQQEDSAVYLCALGMRGRSNEQFFGPGTRLTVL.

This clone showed up just once. The CDR3: CASSQDFRGNYGYTF. The CDR3 region has the DNA TGTGCCAGCAGCCAAGACTTTAGAGGTAACTATGGCTACACCTTC. This chain links TRBV3-1 (or the pseudogene TRBV3-2) with TRBJ1-2; D not resolved. The CDR3 runs 15 residues. In germline, CDR1 is LGHDT, CDR2 YNNKEL (reference sequence). V lost 0 bases and J 1 base, leaving 9 bases between the germline ends.

This sequence joins TRBV30 and TRBJ2-1; 10 bases agree with TRBD2. The germline gives CDR1 GTSNPN, CDR2 SVGIG (reference sequence). The CDR3 extends over 12 amino acids. V dropped 4 bases and J dropped 9; count of bases not matched to a gene: 3. CDR3 DNA sequence: TGTGCCTGGACCCTAGCGGGAGCTGAGCAGTTCTTC. Protein product: CAWTLAGAEQFF.

This clone appeared a single time. V is TRBV3-1 (or the pseudogene TRBV3-2) and J is TRBJ1-1, with D tentatively TRBD1 (6 bases). The CDR3 extends over 15 amino acids. Trimming stripped 1 base from V and 1 base from J, with 10 bases between. CDR1 is LGHDT, CDR2 YNNKEL, per germline (reference sequence). The CDR3 coding sequence is TGTGCCAGCAGCCAAGGAGGGACAAGGAACACTGAAGCTTTCTTT. It codes for CASSQGGTRNTEAFF.

The chain couples TRBV6-5 to TRBJ2-1, with 9 bases fitting TRBD2. Germline V gene lookup returns CDR1 MNHEY and CDR2 SVGAGI. With V trimmed by 6 bases and J by 2 bases, 5 bases remained unmatched. The CDR3 length is 15 residues. For the CDR3, the DNA is TGTGCCAGCAGGAGAGGCGGGGGGGCCTACAATGAGCAGTTCTTC. Its translation: CASRRGGGAYNEQFF.

The V call is TRBV11-3, the J call TRBJ2-1; TRBD2 matches 13 bases. Trimming at V came to 4 bases and at J to 8 bases, leaving 5 bases not matched to a gene. This CDR3 has 15 residues. Looked up from germline, CDR1 is SGHNT and CDR2 is YENEEA. The CDR3 sequence: CASSSTSGGGYEQFF. CDR3 nucleotide sequence: TGTGCCAGCAGCTCCACTAGCGGGGGGGGCTATGAGCAGTTCTTC. Together with reference TRBV11-3 and TRBJ2-1, the CDR3 gives the full variable domain: EAGVVQSPRYKIIEKKQPVAFWCNPISGHNTLYWYLQNLGQGPELLIRYENEEAVDDSQLPKDRFSAERLKGVDSTLKIQPAELGDSAVYLCASSSTSGGGYEQFFGPGTRLTVL.

The chain combines TRBV3-1 (or the pseudogene TRBV3-2) with TRBJ2-5, with TRBD1 as a possible D gene (7 bases). Germline-derived CDR1 and CDR2 are LGHDT and YNNKEL (reference sequence). The CDR3 is 15 residues long. Trimming took 1 base from V and 4 from J, leaving 13 bases between them. The DNA for the CDR3 is TGTGCCAGCAGCCAAGCACCCCAGGGGGGAGAGACCCAGTACTTC. Translation gives CASSQAPQGGETQYF.

The chain has TRBV6-2 or TRBV6-3 and TRBJ2-5; D remains ambiguous. The ends were cut back, 4 bases at V and 5 bases at J, with 11 bases in the middle. The CDR3 is 13 amino acids. The germline V gene encodes CDR1 MNHEY and CDR2 SVGEGT. This CDR3 is CASSLGPGETQYF. The DNA for the CDR3 is TGTGCCAGCAGTTTGGGCCCTGGGGAGACCCAGTACTTC.

The chain links TRBV11-2 to TRBJ2-1, with D perhaps matching TRBD2 (6 bases). The germline V and J ends were trimmed by 3 bases and 3 bases, with 9 bases remaining between them. The CDR3 covers 14 residues. Germline values: CDR1 SGHAT, CDR2 FQNNGV. The CDR3 sequence is CASSLGSGYNEQFF. The CDR3 DNA reads as TGTGCCAGCAGCTTGGGTAGCGGCTACAATGAGCAGTTCTTC.

The chain couples TRBV7-2 to TRBJ1-1; D ambiguous. Trimming cost V 0 bases and J 1 base, with 9 bases left between them. The CDR3 has 15 residues. CDR1 SGHTA and CDR2 FQGNSA come from the germline V gene. The CDR3 reads CASSLADLRNTEAFF. The CDR3 region has the DNA TGTGCCAGCAGCTTAGCCGATCTTAGGAACACTGAAGCTTTCTTT.

The chain is built from TRBV18 and TRBJ2-3; no definite D call. The V end lost 3 bases, the J end lost 0 bases, and 4 bases lay between the germline ends. The CDR3 has 13 residues. Germline CDR1 reads KGHSH; CDR2 reads LQKENI. In nucleotides, the CDR3 is TGTGCCAGCTCACCCGAGAGCACAGATACGCAGTATTTT. It specifies CASSPESTDTQYF.

This clone was observed once. CDR3 sequence reads: CASSSLGLGYTF. The CDR3 coding sequence is TGTGCCAGCAGTTCCTTGGGGCTTGGCTACACCTTC. This sequence joins TRBV28 and TRBJ1-2; tentative D call: TRBD1 (5 bases). CDR1 MDHEN and CDR2 SYDVKM come from the germline V gene. Deletions cut 4 bases from V and 7 bases from J, with 10 bases between. CDR3 length equals 12 residues.

In its sample, this clone was seen a few times. J is TRBJ1-2 and V is TRBV30; 8 bases match TRBD1. V shed 3 bases, J shed 7 bases, and the junction held 13 bases outside the gene matches. Germline V gives CDR1 GTSNPN, CDR2 SVGIG (reference sequence). The CDR3 is 15 amino acids. The CDR3 nucleotides are TGTGCCTGGAGCCCTAAGGACAGGGACCACGGTGGCTACACCTTC. Translated: CAWSPKDRDHGGYTF.

This clone has a single count. The J gene is TRBJ2-2, the V gene TRBV7-2; D is unresolved. CDR3 size: 12 residues. Germline assignment: CDR1 SGHTA and CDR2 FQGNSA. V was trimmed by 3 bases and J by 6 bases, leaving 5 bases between them. This CDR3 reads CASSFDSGELFF. CDR3 sequence (DNA): TGTGCCAGCAGCTTCGACTCCGGGGAGCTGTTTTTT.

V and J are TRBV11-2 and TRBJ2-7; TRBD1 aligns across 9 bases. With V trimmed by 5 bases and J by 3 bases, 8 bases remained unmatched. The CDR3 runs to 15 residues. Germline V CDR1 and CDR2: SGHAT, FQNNGV. The CDR3 DNA is TGTGCCAGCAGCCTCTTGCCGACAGGGGGCTACGAGCAGTACTTC. The encoded protein is CASSLLPTGGYEQYF.

The J gene is TRBJ2-7, the V gene TRBV2, with 13 bases aligning to TRBD2. J was trimmed by 3 bases and V by 4 bases; bases with no gene match: 12. The CDR3 spans 18 residues. Germline V gives CDR1 SNHLY, CDR2 FYNNEI. The CDR3 DNA reads TGTGCCAGCAGTGCTACTAGCGGGGGGGCCTACTCATACTACGAGCAGTACTTC. The encoded protein is CASSATSGGAYSYYEQYF. The full variable domain, rest sourced from reference TRBV2 and TRBJ2-7, is EPEVTQTPSHQVTQMGQEVILRCVPISNHLYFYWYRQILGQKVEFLVSFYNNEISEKSEIFDDQFSVERPDGSNFTLKIRSTKLEDSAMYFCASSATSGGAYSYYEQYFGPGTRLTVT.

The V and J genes are TRBV7-2 and TRBJ1-2, with 7 bases that match TRBD1. After removal of 1 base from V and 6 bases from J, the junction contained 11 bases not matched to a gene. Germline values: CDR1 SGHTA, CDR2 FQGNSA. The CDR3 spans 16 residues. CDR3 nucleotides: TGTGCCAGCAGCTTAGGTTTCCCGGGACAGAGACATGGCTACACCTTC. Translation gives CASSLGFPGQRHGYTF. Using reference TRBV7-2 and TRBJ1-2 for the parts outside the CDR3, the full variable domain is GAGVSQSPSNKVTEKGKDVELRCDPISGHTALYWYRQSLGQGLEFLIYFQGNSAPDKSGLPSDRFSAERTGGSVSTLTIQRTQQEDSAVYLCASSLGFPGQRHGYTFGSGTRLTVV.

This chain links TRBV9 with TRBJ1-2; the D gene is possibly TRBD1 (5 bases). Germline V gene data show CDR1 as SGDLS and CDR2 as YYNGEE. CDR3 length: 16 amino acids. V lost 0 bases and J lost 2, with 14 bases in between. CDR3: CASSVVSNGQNYGYTF. Here the CDR3 DNA reads TGTGCCAGCAGCGTAGTTAGCAATGGACAAAACTATGGCTACACCTTC.

Only one count was recorded for this clone. The V call is TRBV30, the J call TRBJ2-2, with D hard to call. Germline values: CDR1 GTSNPN, CDR2 SVGIG (reference sequence). The CDR3 is 15 amino acids. Trimming removed 4 bases at V and 5 bases at J, with 17 bases between. CDR3 protein: CAWTPSGLKTGELFF. The CDR3 DNA follows: TGTGCCTGGACCCCCTCGGGTCTCAAGACCGGGGAGCTGTTTTTT.

This clone came up once. The rearrangement uses TRBV12-3 or TRBV12-4 and TRBJ1-6; D is unclear. The V gene lost 8 bases and the J gene lost 11 bases, with 16 bases spanning the gap. The CDR3 is made up of 13 amino acids. CDR3 amino acids: CASGKDGVTPLHF. The DNA for the CDR3 is TGTGCCAGCGGAAAGGACGGGGTGACACCCCTCCACTTT.